The rows below give T cell receptor beta chains drawn from one sample of a study of cytomegalovirus exposure and HLA in healthy donors. Profiled with immunoSEQ multiplex PCR; TCRdb holds only in-frame clones, not every one. Found here are about 150,000 clones, roughly three quarters of them singletons; the top ten hold over 2%. The sequencing sample was made of PBMCs. The receptors come from a young man in good health and CMV-seronegative. Each CDR3 is given with its conserved first and last residue. A D gene is named only where the DNA matches it firmly. Not every row has a clone size; where given, it reads once, few, many or a size class.

length	V	D	J	size	DNA	CDR3
14	TRBV6-5	.	TRBJ2-3	.	TGTGCCAGCAGTTACTCCGAGGAATCAGATACGCAGTATTTT	CASSYSEESDTQYF
14	TRBV7-9	TRBD1	TRBJ1-2	.	TGTGCCAGCAGCACGACAGGGGGCAACTATGGCTACACCTTC	CASSTTGGNYGYTF
15	TRBV5-4	.	TRBJ1-1	.	TGTGCCAGCAGCTTGGCAGGCCTCGAGAACACTGAAGCTTTCTTT	CASSLAGLENTEAFF
13	TRBV6-1	.	TRBJ2-7	.	TGTGCCAGCCATGAGGGACTCTCCTACGAGCAGTACTTC	CASHEGLSYEQYF
14	TRBV28	TRBD1	TRBJ2-5	once	TGTGCCAGCAGCCAAGGACAGGGTGTGGAGACCCAGTACTTC	CASSQGQGVETQYF
15	TRBV13	.	TRBJ2-3	.	TGTGCCAGCAACTTGGGAGCAGGATGGGTAGATACGCAGTATTTT	CASNLGAGWVDTQYF
17	TRBV7-8	TRBD1	TRBJ1-5	.	TGTGCCAGCAGCCTAGGGACAGGGGCTAGACCGGGGCAGCCCCAGCATTTT	CASSLGTGARPGQPQHF
16	TRBV5-1	TRBD1	TRBJ2-5	.	TGCGCCAGCAGCCAGGGACAGGGGACCCTCCAAGAGACCCAGTACTTC	CASSQGQGTLQETQYF
14	TRBV7-9	.	TRBJ2-3	.	TGTGCCAGCAGCTCAGGAGGGGTGGCAGATACGCAGTATTTT	CASSSGGVADTQYF
19	TRBV29-1	.	TRBJ1-3	.	TGCAGCGTTTGGGACGACGCAGCGCGGGGGGGGAGGTCTGGAAACACCATATATTTT	CSVWDDAARGGRSGNTIYF
13	TRBV5-4	TRBD1	TRBJ1-5	.	TGTGCCAGCAGCACACAGGGGAATCAGCCCCAGCATTTT	CASSTQGNQPQHF
15	TRBV2	TRBD1	TRBJ2-3	.	TGTGCCAGCAAACCCGGGACAGGGGGCACAGATACGCAGTATTTT	CASKPGTGGTDTQYF
13	TRBV5-4	.	TRBJ2-7	.	TGTGCCAGCAGCTTGGAATTTGCGGGCGAGCAGTACTTC	CASSLEFAGEQYF
16	TRBV28	TRBD1	TRBJ1-1	.	TGTGCCAGCAGGCCACCGGGACAGTCGATGAACACTGAAGCTTTCTTT	CASRPPGQSMNTEAFF
16	TRBV18	TRBD2	TRBJ2-2	once	TGTGCCAGCTCCCGGGAGGACGGGACGAACACCGGGGAGCTGTTTTTT	CASSREDGTNTGELFF
13	TRBV10-3	.	TRBJ2-3	.	TGTGCCAGCCGGGACAATCAAGCAGATACGCAGTATTTT	CASRDNQADTQYF
15	TRBV19	TRBD2	TRBJ2-1	few	TGTGCCAGTAGTATCGGGACTAGCGGGAGAAACGAGCAGTTCTTC	CASSIGTSGRNEQFF
11	TRBV6-1	.	TRBJ1-3	.	TGTGCCAGCAGTCGGGGAAACACCATATATTTT	CASSRGNTIYF
16	TRBV5-1	TRBD1	TRBJ2-7	.	TGCGCCAGCAGCTGGACACCGGGACAGAAGGGAACTTGGCAGTACTTC	CASSWTPGQKGTWQYF
14	TRBV19	TRBD2	TRBJ2-7	.	TGTGCCAGTAGTATAAGCGGGAGCTCCTACGAGCAGTACTTC	CASSISGSSYEQYF
15	TRBV6-1	TRBD1	TRBJ2-5	.	TGTGCCAGCAGTGAAGCGGGCCAGGGACAGGAGACCCAGTACTTC	CASSEAGQGQETQYF
13	TRBV18	.	TRBJ1-6	once	TGTGCCAGCTCACCAAACAGGGACCCACCCCTCCACTTT	CASSPNRDPPLHF
16	TRBV7-7	TRBD2	TRBJ2-5	.	TGTGCTAGCAGCTTAGGGACTAGCGGGAGTAGAGAGACCCAGTACTTC	CASSLGTSGSRETQYF
13	TRBV7-2	.	TRBJ1-5	.	TGTGCCAGCAGCCTGACAAACAATCAGCCCCAGCATTTT	CASSLTNNQPQHF
14	TRBV30	.	TRBJ2-3	.	TGTGCCTGGAGTAGGGGGAGGGCCACAGATACGCAGTATTTT	CAWSRGRATDTQYF
15	TRBV15	TRBD2	TRBJ2-1	once	TGTGCCACCAGCAGAGGTCTAGCGGTTAACAATGAGCAGTTCTTC	CATSRGLAVNNEQFF
16	TRBV7-2	TRBD2	TRBJ2-3	.	TGTGCCAGCAGCCCCCGGACTAGCGGGAGGACAGATACGCAGTATTTT	CASSPRTSGRTDTQYF
17	TRBV4-1	.	TRBJ1-6	.	TGCGCCAGCAGCCCCCAGAGTAGGAGAACGGGGAATTCACCCCTCCACTTT	CASSPQSRRTGNSPLHF
13	TRBV28	TRBD1	TRBJ1-1	.	TGTTACATCCGGGACAGCCAGAACACTGAAGCTTTCTTT	CYIRDSQNTEAFF
12	TRBV6-1	.	TRBJ1-5	.	TGTGCCAGCATTGGGGGCCCCCAGCCCCAGCATTTT	CASIGGPQPQHF
13	TRBV9	.	TRBJ2-7	.	TGTGCCAGCAGCGTAGCTCCAGGGTGGGAGCAGTACTTC	CASSVAPGWEQYF
13	TRBV28	TRBD1	TRBJ1-1	once	TGTGCCAGCAGTGACAGGGTGAACACTGAAGCTTTCTTT	CASSDRVNTEAFF
15	TRBV15	TRBD1	TRBJ1-1	.	TGTGCCACCAGCACCCAGACAGGGGGCCTCACTGAAGCTTTCTTT	CATSTQTGGLTEAFF
13	TRBV5-6	TRBD1	TRBJ2-2	.	TGTGCCAGCAGCCTGACAGGGGGCGGGAGGCTGTTTTTT	CASSLTGGGRLFF
15	TRBV7-2	.	TRBJ1-1	.	TGTGCCAGCAGCCCTGGACACTCGTTTTACACTGAAGCTTTCTTT	CASSPGHSFYTEAFF
15	TRBV30	.	TRBJ1-1	few	TGTGCCTGGACGCTCGAGACATTGCTAGCCACTGAAGCTTTCTTT	CAWTLETLLATEAFF
14	TRBV2	.	TRBJ1-4	.	TGTGCCACCAGGAACGACAGGCTGGGTGAAAAACTGTTTTTT	CATRNDRLGEKLFF
14	TRBV5-6	TRBD1	TRBJ1-3	.	TGTGCCAGCAGCCCGTGGGGACAGCTCAACACCATATATTTT	CASSPWGQLNTIYF
14	TRBV7-2	.	TRBJ2-5	.	TGTGCCAGCAGCTTAGACAGAACCCAAGAGACCCAGTACTTC	CASSLDRTQETQYF
15	TRBV5-4	TRBD1	TRBJ2-1	.	TGTGCCAGCAGCTTGACAGGGGGCGCAATGGGTGAGCAGTTCTTC	CASSLTGGAMGEQFF
18	TRBV19	TRBD2	TRBJ2-5	.	TGTGCCAGTAGTATAGGGGGACTAGCGGGAGACGTGCAAGAGACCCAGTACTTC	CASSIGGLAGDVQETQYF
16	TRBV5-6	TRBD2	TRBJ2-5	.	TGTGCCAGCAGCTTGGTGCCTAGCGGGTACCAAGAGACCCAGTACTTC	CASSLVPSGYQETQYF
15	TRBV7-2	.	TRBJ1-1	once	TGTGCCAGCAGCTTAGTGGGGGCTATGAACACTGAAGCTTTCTTT	CASSLVGAMNTEAFF
16	TRBV5-1	TRBD1	TRBJ1-5	.	TGCGCCGGGACAGGGCCCGGGGGGTATAGCAATCAGCCCCAGCATTTT	CAGTGPGGYSNQPQHF
19	TRBV5-5	.	TRBJ2-5	.	TGTGCCAGCAATAAATTGGACAGGAGGGCTCGCGTCGTTAAAGAGACCCAGTACTTC	CASNKLDRRARVVKETQYF